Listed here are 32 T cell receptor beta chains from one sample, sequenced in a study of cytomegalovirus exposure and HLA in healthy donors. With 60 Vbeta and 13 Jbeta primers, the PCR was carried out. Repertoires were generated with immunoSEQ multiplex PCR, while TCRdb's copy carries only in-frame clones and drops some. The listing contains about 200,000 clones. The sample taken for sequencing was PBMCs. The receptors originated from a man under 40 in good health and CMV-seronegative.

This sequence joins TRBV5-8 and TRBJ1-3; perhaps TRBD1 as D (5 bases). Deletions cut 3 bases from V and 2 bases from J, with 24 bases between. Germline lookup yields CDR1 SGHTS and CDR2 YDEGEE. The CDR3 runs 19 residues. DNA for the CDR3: TGTGCCAGCAGCTCCCGGCCCTGGGGGGGAATCACTACTGGAAACACCATATATTTT. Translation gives CASSSRPWGGITTGNTIYF. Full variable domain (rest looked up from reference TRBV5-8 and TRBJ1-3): EAGVTQSPTHLIKTRGQQATLRCSPISGHTSVYWYQQALGLGLQFLLWYDEGEERNRGNFPPRFSGRQFPNYSSELNVNALELEDSALYLCASSSRPWGGITTGNTIYFGEGSWLTVV.

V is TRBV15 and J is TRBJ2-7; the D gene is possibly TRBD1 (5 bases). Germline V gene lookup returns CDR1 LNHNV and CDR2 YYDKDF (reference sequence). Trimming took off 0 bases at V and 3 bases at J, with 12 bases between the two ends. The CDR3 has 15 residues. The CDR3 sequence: CATSRDWPGNYEQYF. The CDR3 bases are TGTGCCACCAGCAGAGATTGGCCAGGGAACTACGAGCAGTACTTC.

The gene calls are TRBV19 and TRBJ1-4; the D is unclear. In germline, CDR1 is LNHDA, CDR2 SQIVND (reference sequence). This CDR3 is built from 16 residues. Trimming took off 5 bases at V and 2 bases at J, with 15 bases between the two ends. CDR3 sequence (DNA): TGTGCCAGTAGTCAACGCCTAGAGGTTACTAATGAAAAACTGTTTTTT. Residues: CASSQRLEVTNEKLFF. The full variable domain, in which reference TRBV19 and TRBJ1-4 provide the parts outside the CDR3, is DGGITQSPKYLFRKEGQNVTLSCEQNLNHDAMYWYRQDPGQGLRLIYYSQIVNDFQKGDIAEGYSVSREKKESFPLTVTSAQKNPTAFYLCASSQRLEVTNEKLFFGSGTQLSVL.

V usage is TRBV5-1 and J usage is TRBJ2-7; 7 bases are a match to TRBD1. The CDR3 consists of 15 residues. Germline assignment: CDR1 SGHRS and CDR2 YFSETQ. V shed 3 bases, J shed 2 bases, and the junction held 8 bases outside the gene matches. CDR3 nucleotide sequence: TGCGCCAGCAGCTCGTCCGGGACAGACCCCTACGAGCAGTACTTC. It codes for CASSSSGTDPYEQYF.

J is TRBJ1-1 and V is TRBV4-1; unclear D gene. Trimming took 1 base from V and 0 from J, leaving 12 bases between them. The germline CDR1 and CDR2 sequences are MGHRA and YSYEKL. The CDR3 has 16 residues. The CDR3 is CASSQGIMGLNTEAFF. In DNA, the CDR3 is TGCGCCAGCAGCCAAGGGATCATGGGCCTGAACACTGAAGCTTTCTTT.

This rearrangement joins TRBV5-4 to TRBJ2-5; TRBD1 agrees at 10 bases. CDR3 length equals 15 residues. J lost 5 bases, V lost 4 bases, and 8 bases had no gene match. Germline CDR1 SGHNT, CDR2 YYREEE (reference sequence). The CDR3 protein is CASSPPTGGGETQYF. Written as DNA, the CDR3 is TGTGCCAGCAGCCCCCCGACAGGGGGCGGCGAGACCCAGTACTTC.

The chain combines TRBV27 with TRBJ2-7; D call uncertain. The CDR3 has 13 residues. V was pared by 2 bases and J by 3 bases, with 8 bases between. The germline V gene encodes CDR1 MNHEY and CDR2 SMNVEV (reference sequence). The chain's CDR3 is CASSLGPGYEQYF. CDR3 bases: TGTGCCAGCAGTTTAGGCCCGGGCTACGAGCAGTACTTC.

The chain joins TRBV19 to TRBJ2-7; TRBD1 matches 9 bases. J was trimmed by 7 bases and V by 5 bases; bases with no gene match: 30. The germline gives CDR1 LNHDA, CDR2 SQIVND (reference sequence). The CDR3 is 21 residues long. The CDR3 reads CASSPILTILYRDRVAREQYF. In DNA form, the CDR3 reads TGTGCCAGTAGTCCTATACTCACTATATTATACCGGGACAGGGTGGCGCGGGAGCAGTACTTC.

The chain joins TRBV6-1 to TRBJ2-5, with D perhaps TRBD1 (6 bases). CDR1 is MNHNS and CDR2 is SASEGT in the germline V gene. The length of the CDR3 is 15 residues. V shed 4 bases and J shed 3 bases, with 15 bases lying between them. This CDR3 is CASSGSAGVEETQYF. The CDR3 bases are TGTGCCAGCAGTGGATCCGCAGGGGTGGAAGAGACCCAGTACTTC.

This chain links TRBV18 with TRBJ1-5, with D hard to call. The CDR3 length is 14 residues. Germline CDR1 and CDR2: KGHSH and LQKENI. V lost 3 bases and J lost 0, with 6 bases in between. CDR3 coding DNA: TGTGCCAGCTCACCGACAAATAGCAATCAGCCCCAGCATTTT. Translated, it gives CASSPTNSNQPQHF.

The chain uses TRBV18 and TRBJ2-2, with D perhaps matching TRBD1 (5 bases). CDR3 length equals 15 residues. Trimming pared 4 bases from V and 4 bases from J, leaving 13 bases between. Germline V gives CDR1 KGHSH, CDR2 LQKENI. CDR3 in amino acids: CASSRADSTTGELFF. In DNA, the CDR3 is TGTGCCAGCTCACGTGCTGACAGTACCACCGGGGAGCTGTTTTTT. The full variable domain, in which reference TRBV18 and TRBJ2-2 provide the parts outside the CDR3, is NAGVMQNPRHLVRRRGQEARLRCSPMKGHSHVYWYRQLPEEGLKFMVYLQKENIIDESGMPKERFSAEFPKEGPSILRIQQVVRGDSAAYFCASSRADSTTGELFFGEGSRLTVL.

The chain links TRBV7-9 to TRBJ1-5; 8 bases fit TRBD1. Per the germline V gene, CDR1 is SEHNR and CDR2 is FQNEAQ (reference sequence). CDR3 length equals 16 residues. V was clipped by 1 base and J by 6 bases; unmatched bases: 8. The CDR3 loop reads CASSLGTGRVRQPQHF. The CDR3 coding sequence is TGTGCCAGCAGCTTAGGGACAGGGCGGGTCCGTCAGCCCCAGCATTTT.

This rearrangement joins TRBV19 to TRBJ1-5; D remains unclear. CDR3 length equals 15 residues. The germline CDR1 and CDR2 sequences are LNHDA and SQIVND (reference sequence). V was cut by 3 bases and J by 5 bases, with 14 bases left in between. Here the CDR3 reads CASSIETADYQPQHF. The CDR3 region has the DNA TGTGCCAGTAGTATCGAGACTGCGGATTATCAGCCCCAGCATTTT.

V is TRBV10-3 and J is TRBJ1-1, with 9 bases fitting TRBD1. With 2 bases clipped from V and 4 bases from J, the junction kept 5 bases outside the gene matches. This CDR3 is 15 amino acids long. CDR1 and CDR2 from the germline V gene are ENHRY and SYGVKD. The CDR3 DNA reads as TGTGCCATCAGTGAGCCGGGACAGGGTAGCACTGAAGCTTTCTTT. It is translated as CAISEPGQGSTEAFF.

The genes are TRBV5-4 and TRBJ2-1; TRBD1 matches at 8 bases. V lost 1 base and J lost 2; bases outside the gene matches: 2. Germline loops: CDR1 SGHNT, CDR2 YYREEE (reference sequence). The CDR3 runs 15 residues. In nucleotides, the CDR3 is TGTGCCAGCAGCTTGCCAGGGGGCGCCTACAATGAGCAGTTCTTC. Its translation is CASSLPGGAYNEQFF.

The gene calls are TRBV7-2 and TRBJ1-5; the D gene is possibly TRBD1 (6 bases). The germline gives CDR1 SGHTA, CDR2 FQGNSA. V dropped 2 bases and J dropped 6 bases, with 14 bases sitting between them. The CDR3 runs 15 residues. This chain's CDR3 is CASSLRGIGSQPQHF. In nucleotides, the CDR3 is TGTGCCAGCAGCTTAAGGGGGATAGGTAGTCAGCCCCAGCATTTT.

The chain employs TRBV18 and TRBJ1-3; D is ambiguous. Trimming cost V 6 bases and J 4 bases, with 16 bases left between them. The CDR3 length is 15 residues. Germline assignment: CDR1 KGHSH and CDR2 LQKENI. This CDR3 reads CASSIAGISGNTIYF. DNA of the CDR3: TGTGCCAGCTCTATCGCGGGTATTTCCGGAAACACCATATATTTT.

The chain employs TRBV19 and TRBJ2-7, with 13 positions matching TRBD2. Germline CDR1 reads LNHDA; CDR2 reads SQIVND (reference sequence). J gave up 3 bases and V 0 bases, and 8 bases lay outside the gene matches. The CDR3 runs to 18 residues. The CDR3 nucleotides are TGTGCCAGTAGTATAGAGGGCCCCGGACTAGCGGGAGTCTACGAGCAGTACTTC. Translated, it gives CASSIEGPGLAGVYEQYF.

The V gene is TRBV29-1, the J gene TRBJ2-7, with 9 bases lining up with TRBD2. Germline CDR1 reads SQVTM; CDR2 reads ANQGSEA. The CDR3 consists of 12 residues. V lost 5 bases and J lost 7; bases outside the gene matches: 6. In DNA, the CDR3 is TGCAGCGTTTCTAGCGGGGCGCAAGAGCAGTACTTC. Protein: CSVSSGAQEQYF.

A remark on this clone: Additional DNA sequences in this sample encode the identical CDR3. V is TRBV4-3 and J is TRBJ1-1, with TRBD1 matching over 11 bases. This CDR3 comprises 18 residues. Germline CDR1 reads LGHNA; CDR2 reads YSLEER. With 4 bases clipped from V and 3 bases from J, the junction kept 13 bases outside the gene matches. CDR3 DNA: TGCGCCAGCAGCCCCGGGCGCGGGACAGGGGGGCCGGACACTGAAGCTTTCTTT. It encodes CASSPGRGTGGPDTEAFF.

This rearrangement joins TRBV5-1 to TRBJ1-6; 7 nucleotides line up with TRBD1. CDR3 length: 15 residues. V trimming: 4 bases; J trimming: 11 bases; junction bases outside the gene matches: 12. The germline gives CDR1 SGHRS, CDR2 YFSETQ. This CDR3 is CASSPRDSPRTPLHF. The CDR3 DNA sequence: TGCGCCAGCAGCCCGCGGGACAGCCCTCGAACACCCCTCCACTTT.

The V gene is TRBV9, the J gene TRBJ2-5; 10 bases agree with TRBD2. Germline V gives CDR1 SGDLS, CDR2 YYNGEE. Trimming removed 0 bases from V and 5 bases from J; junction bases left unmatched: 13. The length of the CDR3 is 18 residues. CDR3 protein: CASSVGGAGGPVGETQYF. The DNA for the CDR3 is TGTGCCAGCAGCGTAGGGGGAGCGGGAGGGCCGGTGGGGGAGACCCAGTACTTC. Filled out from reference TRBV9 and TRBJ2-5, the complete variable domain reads DSGVTQTPKHLITATGQRVTLRCSPRSGDLSVYWYQQSLDQGLQFLIQYYNGEERAKGNILERFSAQQFPDLHSELNLSSLELGDSALYFCASSVGGAGGPVGETQYFGPGTRLLVL.

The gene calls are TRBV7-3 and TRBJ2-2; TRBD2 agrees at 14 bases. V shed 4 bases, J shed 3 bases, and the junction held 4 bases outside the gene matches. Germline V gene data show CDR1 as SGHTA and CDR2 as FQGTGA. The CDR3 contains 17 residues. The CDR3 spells CASSSGLAGEDTGELFF. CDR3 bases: TGTGCCAGCAGCTCGGGACTAGCGGGAGAAGACACCGGGGAGCTGTTTTTT. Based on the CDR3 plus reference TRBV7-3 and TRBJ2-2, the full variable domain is GAGVSQTPSNKVTEKGKYVELRCDPISGHTALYWYRQSLGQGPEFLIYFQGTGAADDSGLPNDRFFAVRPEGSVSTLKIQRTERGDSAVYLCASSSGLAGEDTGELFFGEGSRLTVL.

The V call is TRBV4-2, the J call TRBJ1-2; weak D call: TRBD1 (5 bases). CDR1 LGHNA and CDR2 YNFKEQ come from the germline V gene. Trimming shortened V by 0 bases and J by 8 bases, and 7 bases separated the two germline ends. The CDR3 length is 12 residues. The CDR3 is CASSQERGGYTF. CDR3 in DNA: TGTGCCAGCAGCCAAGAAAGGGGAGGCTACACCTTC.

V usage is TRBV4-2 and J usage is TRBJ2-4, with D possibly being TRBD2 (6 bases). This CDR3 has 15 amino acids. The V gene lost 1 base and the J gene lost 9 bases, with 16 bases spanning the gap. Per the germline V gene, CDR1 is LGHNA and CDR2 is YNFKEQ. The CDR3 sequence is CASSQVLGTVAIQYF. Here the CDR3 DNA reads TGTGCCAGCAGCCAAGTTCTAGGGACTGTGGCCATTCAGTACTTC.

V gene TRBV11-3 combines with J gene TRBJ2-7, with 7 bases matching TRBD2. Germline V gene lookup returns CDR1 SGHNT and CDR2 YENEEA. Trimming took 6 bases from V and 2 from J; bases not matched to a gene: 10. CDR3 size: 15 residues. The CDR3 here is CASSRLRRETYEQYF. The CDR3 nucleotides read TGTGCCAGCAGTCGCCTTCGGCGGGAGACCTACGAGCAGTACTTC.

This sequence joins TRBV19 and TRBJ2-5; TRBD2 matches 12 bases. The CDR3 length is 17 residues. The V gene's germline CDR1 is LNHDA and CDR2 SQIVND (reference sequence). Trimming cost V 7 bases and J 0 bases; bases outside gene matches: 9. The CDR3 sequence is CASTRTSGTLYQETQYF. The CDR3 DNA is TGTGCCAGTACTCGGACTAGCGGGACTCTTTACCAAGAGACCCAGTACTTC.

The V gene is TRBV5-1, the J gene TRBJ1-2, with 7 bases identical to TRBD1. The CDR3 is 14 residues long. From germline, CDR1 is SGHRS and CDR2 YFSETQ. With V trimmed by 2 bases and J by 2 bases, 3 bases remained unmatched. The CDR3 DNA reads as TGCGCCAGCAGCTTTGGGACAGCCAACTATGGCTACACCTTC. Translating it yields CASSFGTANYGYTF.

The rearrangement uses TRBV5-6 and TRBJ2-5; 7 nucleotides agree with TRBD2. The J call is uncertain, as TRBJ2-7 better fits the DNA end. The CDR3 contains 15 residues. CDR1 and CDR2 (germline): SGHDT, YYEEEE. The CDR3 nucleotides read TGTGCCAGCAGCTTGGGACTGCGGGGGTCCTACGAGCAGTACTTC. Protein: CASSLGLRGSYEQYF.

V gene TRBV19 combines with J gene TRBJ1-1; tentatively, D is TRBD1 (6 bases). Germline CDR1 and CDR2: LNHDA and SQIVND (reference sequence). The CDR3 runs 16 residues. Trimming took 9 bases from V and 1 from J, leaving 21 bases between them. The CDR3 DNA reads TGTGCCAGCATCTCTACGACAGGCGACCAGAACACTGAAGCTTTCTTT. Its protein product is CASISTTGDQNTEAFF.

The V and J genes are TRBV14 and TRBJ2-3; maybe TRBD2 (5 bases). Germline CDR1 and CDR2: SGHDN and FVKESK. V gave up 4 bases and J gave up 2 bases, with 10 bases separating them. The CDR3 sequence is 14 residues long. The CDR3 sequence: CASSLRRITDTQYF. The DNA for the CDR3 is TGTGCCAGCAGCCTGAGGAGGATCACAGATACGCAGTATTTT.

CDR3 residues: CASSDPGLAGDYEQYF. CDR3 DNA sequence: TGCGCCAGCAGTGATCCGGGACTAGCGGGAGACTACGAGCAGTACTTC. This sequence joins TRBV10-2 and TRBJ2-7; 14 bases are shared with TRBD2. Germline loops: CDR1 WSHSY, CDR2 SAAADI. Trimming took 3 bases from V and 3 from J; bases not matched to a gene: 4. This CDR3 has 16 residues.